The 10 T cell receptor beta chains listed next were all sequenced from one sample in a study of blood T cell repertoires in COVID-19. Clones were read by immunoSEQ multiplex PCR, and TCRdb kept only the in-frame ones, dropping some. The data contain approximately 400,000 clones, more than 75% of them singletons. Source material: PBMCs or T cells enriched from blood (not recorded which). The receptor set was obtained from a woman aged 18 to 35 who had recovered from COVID-19.

The V call is TRBV30, the J call TRBJ1-6; 9 bases agree with TRBD1. Germline CDR1 reads GTSNPN; CDR2 reads SVGIG (reference sequence). V was clipped by 0 bases and J by 11 bases; unmatched bases: 17. The CDR3 is 18 residues long. CDR3 nucleotide sequence: TGTGCCTGGAGTGTAACTCTCCGGTATGGACAGGGGAACCCACCCCTCCACTTT. Amino acid sequence: CAWSVTLRYGQGNPPLHF.

The genes are TRBV5-6 and TRBJ2-7; D ambiguous. V was trimmed by 0 bases and J by 2 bases, leaving 12 bases between them. The CDR3 is made up of 15 amino acids. The V gene's germline CDR1 is SGHDT and CDR2 YYEEEE. The CDR3 is CASSLGQRNPYEQYF. The CDR3, as DNA: TGTGCCAGCAGCTTGGGACAAAGAAATCCCTACGAGCAGTACTTC.

The V gene is TRBV4-2, the J gene TRBJ2-3; TRBD2 aligns across 7 bases. V shed 0 bases and J 9 bases; nucleotides not matched to a gene: 12. This CDR3 contains 16 residues. CDR1 is LGHNA, CDR2 YNFKEQ, per germline. CDR3 sequence (DNA): TGTGCCAGCAGCCAAGATCCGGGGGGAGGGATGGGAACGCAGTATTTT. It translates to CASSQDPGGGMGTQYF.

The chain carries TRBV5-4 and TRBJ2-2; D possibly corresponds to TRBD1 (6 bases). V shed 2 bases and J shed 4 bases, with 9 bases lying between them. This CDR3 region has 14 residues. Germline CDR1 and CDR2: SGHNT and YYREEE (reference sequence). The CDR3 DNA sequence: TGTGCCAGCAGCTTTCCAGGGGTCACCGGGGAGCTGTTTTTT. As protein: CASSFPGVTGELFF.

The CDR3 DNA reads as TGTGCCAGCAGCTTCGGAGGACAGACCCTTAGGACTGAAGCTTTCTTT. This translates into CASSFGGQTLRTEAFF. The rearrangement uses TRBV7-9 and TRBJ1-1; tentative D call: TRBD1 (6 bases). The CDR3 sequence is 16 residues long. Trimming shortened V by 3 bases and J by 5 bases, and 19 bases separated the two germline ends. The germline V gene has CDR1 SEHNR and CDR2 FQNEAQ (reference sequence).

The rearrangement uses TRBV19 and TRBJ1-6, with 9 bases that match TRBD1. Germline CDR1 reads LNHDA; CDR2 reads SQIVND (reference sequence). The V and J ends lost 4 bases and 5 bases, in that order; junction bases with no gene match: 3. The CDR3 is made up of 15 amino acids. The CDR3 here is CASSRQGGNNSPLHF. The CDR3 DNA is TGTGCCAGTAGTAGACAGGGGGGTAATAATTCACCCCTCCACTTT.

This clone was detected only once. The rearrangement links TRBV4-3 to TRBJ2-1; 7 nucleotides line up with TRBD1. V trimming: 4 bases; J trimming: 7 bases; junction bases outside the gene matches: 10. Germline loops: CDR1 LGHNA, CDR2 YSLEER. This CDR3 has 15 amino acids. CDR3 DNA sequence: TGCGCCAGCAGCCGCGAAACCGGGACAGCAAATGAGCAGTTCTTC. Amino acid sequence: CASSRETGTANEQFF.

The chain combines TRBV30 with TRBJ2-1; D unclear. This CDR3 has 13 amino acids. In germline, CDR1 is GTSNPN, CDR2 SVGIG (reference sequence). V lost 0 bases and J lost 9, with 12 bases in between. Here the CDR3 DNA reads TGTGCCTGGAGTGTAGTAAACCGAGGTGAGCAGTTCTTC. This translates into CAWSVVNRGEQFF. Filled out from reference TRBV30 and TRBJ2-1, the complete variable domain reads SQTIHQWPATLVQPVGSPLSLECTVEGTSNPNLYWYRQAAGRGLQLLFYSVGIGQISSEVPQNLSASRPQDRQFILSSKKLLLSDSGFYLCAWSVVNRGEQFFGPGTRLTVL.

The chain employs TRBV25-1 and TRBJ1-2, with unresolved D. The V and J ends lost 1 base and 0 bases respectively, with 9 bases between them. The CDR3 spans 15 residues. Germline V gene lookup returns CDR1 MGHDK and CDR2 SYGVNS. The chain's CDR3 is CASSESRNSNYGYTF. CDR3 nucleotides: TGTGCCAGCAGTGAATCAAGAAACTCTAACTATGGCTACACCTTC.

Worth noting for this clone: Mismatch with germline at one junction end may stem from a read error. The rearrangement links TRBV3-1 (or the pseudogene TRBV3-2) to TRBJ2-3; 10 nucleotides match TRBD2. The CDR3 contains 15 residues. The germline CDR1 and CDR2 sequences are LGHDT and YNNKEL (reference sequence). CDR3: CASGQRGGSTDTQYF. The DNA of the CDR3 is TGTGCCAGCGGCCAGCGGGGGGGGAGCACAGATACGCAGTATTTT.